One sample yielded the 17 T cell receptor beta chains listed below, sequenced in a study of cytomegalovirus exposure and HLA in healthy donors. Amplification used 60 Vbeta primers and 13 Jbeta primers. The assay was immunoSEQ multiplex PCR, and TCRdb's table has in-frame clones only and misses some. The sample consists of 100,000 to 150,000 clones, roughly 68% of them appearing once. The sample comprised PBMCs. These receptors came from a woman between 45 and 65 years old in good health and CMV-seropositive.

This clone was seen a handful of times. The J gene is TRBJ1-2, the V gene TRBV27, with D perhaps TRBD1 (6 bases). CDR1 MNHEY and CDR2 SMNVEV come from the germline V gene (reference sequence). Trimming took 3 bases from V and 3 from J, leaving 11 bases between them. CDR3 size: 14 residues. The CDR3 region has the DNA TGTGCCAGCAGTTTTGTCAGGGGAGACTATGGCTACACCTTC. It translates to CASSFVRGDYGYTF.

V gene TRBV10-3 combines with J gene TRBJ2-7; tentative D call: TRBD1 (7 bases). Germline-derived CDR1 and CDR2 are ENHRY and SYGVKD. The length of the CDR3 is 14 residues. V was pared by 6 bases and J by 3 bases, with 15 bases between. CDR3 region: CAIRRQGGSYEQYF. Here the CDR3 DNA reads TGTGCCATCAGACGTCAGGGGGGCAGCTACGAGCAGTACTTC.

The chain couples TRBV18 to TRBJ1-5; TRBD1 is a possible D gene (5 bases). Trimming removed 4 bases at V and 0 bases at J, with 7 bases between. The CDR3 is 14 residues long. Germline CDR1 and CDR2: KGHSH and LQKENI. In DNA form, the CDR3 reads TGTGCCAGCTCACGACAGAATAGCAATCAGCCCCAGCATTTT. This translates into CASSRQNSNQPQHF.

This clone has only a few counts. The chain joins TRBV29-1 to TRBJ2-7; D possibly corresponds to TRBD1 (5 bases). This CDR3 is 13 amino acids long. From germline, CDR1 is SQVTM and CDR2 ANQGSEA. Between the trimmed V and J ends, which lost 3 bases and 2 bases, there was a span of 11 bases. The CDR3 coding sequence is TGCAGCGTTGAGGGGCAGGGCGCCTACGAGCAGTACTTC. Its translation is CSVEGQGAYEQYF.

This chain uses TRBV6-1 with TRBJ2-2; tentative D call: TRBD2 (5 bases). The CDR3 length is 14 residues. The V gene's germline CDR1 is MNHNS and CDR2 SASEGT. The germline V and J ends were trimmed by 4 bases and 6 bases, with 12 bases remaining between them. For the CDR3, the DNA is TGTGCCAGCAGTGGGTTGAGGGCCGCCGGGGAGCTGTTTTTT. It encodes CASSGLRAAGELFF.

This chain joins TRBV6-5 and TRBJ2-5; D is possibly TRBD2 (6 bases). The CDR3 covers 15 residues. CDR1 is MNHEY, CDR2 SVGAGI, per germline. V shed 6 bases and J shed 5 bases, with 19 bases lying between them. Written as DNA, the CDR3 is TGTGCCAGCAGCGACTTGGAGGGGTCGGGGGAGACCCAGTACTTC. It specifies CASSDLEGSGETQYF.

The chain combines TRBV5-5 with TRBJ1-6; maybe TRBD1 (5 bases). Trimming took off 3 bases at V and 7 bases at J, with 11 bases between the two ends. The CDR3 runs 14 residues. In germline, CDR1 is SGHKS, CDR2 YYEKEE (reference sequence). CDR3 DNA: TGTGCCAGCAGCTCCTCACAGGAAAATTCACCCCTCCACTTT. Residues: CASSSSQENSPLHF.

This chain links TRBV15 with TRBJ1-1, with D possibly being TRBD1 (6 bases). Germline V gene sequence: CDR1 LNHNV, CDR2 YYDKDF (reference sequence). This CDR3 comprises 15 residues. The V end lost 3 bases, the J end lost 5 bases, and 16 bases lay between the germline ends. The CDR3 loop is CATSRTAGVKTEAFF. The CDR3 DNA reads TGTGCCACCAGCAGGACAGCAGGGGTTAAGACTGAAGCTTTCTTT.

This rearrangement joins TRBV27 to TRBJ1-1; 7 nucleotides agree with TRBD1. V lost 5 bases to trimming and J lost 3 bases; unmatched junction nucleotides: 6. From germline, CDR1 is MNHEY and CDR2 SMNVEV (reference sequence). The CDR3 loop spans 14 amino acids. CDR3 DNA: TGTGCCAGCAGTCATGACAGGGCGTACACTGAAGCTTTCTTT. Protein sequence: CASSHDRAYTEAFF.

The chain joins TRBV15 to TRBJ1-1; 8 bases agree with TRBD1. Trimming took 0 bases from V and 1 from J; bases not matched to a gene: 4. The CDR3 contains 16 residues. Germline V CDR1 and CDR2: LNHNV, YYDKDF (reference sequence). Here the CDR3 DNA reads TGTGCCACCAGCAGAGAGAAGGGGACAGGGAACACTGAAGCTTTCTTT. It specifies CATSREKGTGNTEAFF.

The V call is TRBV5-6, the J call TRBJ2-1; TRBD1 is a possible D gene (5 bases). Per germline, CDR1 SGHDT and CDR2 YYEEEE. The CDR3 extends over 16 amino acids. The V end lost 5 bases, the J end lost 2 bases, and 17 bases lay between the germline ends. For the CDR3, the DNA is TGTGCCAGCAGTTATCGGACAAACCTTCCCTACAATGAGCAGTTCTTC. As protein: CASSYRTNLPYNEQFF.

The chain uses TRBV18 and TRBJ1-6, with 7 bases that match TRBD1. With V trimmed by 3 bases and J by 10 bases, 3 bases remained unmatched. Looked up from germline, CDR1 is KGHSH and CDR2 is LQKENI. The CDR3 covers 13 residues. Here the CDR3 DNA reads TGTGCCAGCTCACCGGACAGGACCTCACCCCTCCACTTT. The encoded protein is CASSPDRTSPLHF.

The gene calls are TRBV5-1 and TRBJ2-4; perhaps TRBD2 as D (5 bases). CDR3 length: 15 amino acids. The ends were cut back, 5 bases at V and 3 bases at J, with 15 bases in the middle. CDR1 is SGHRS, CDR2 YFSETQ, per germline. CDR3 sequence: CASRVDASSKNIQYF. The CDR3 DNA reads as TGCGCCAGCAGAGTAGACGCTAGCAGCAAAAACATTCAGTACTTC. Full variable domain (remainder filled in from reference TRBV5-1 and TRBJ2-4): KAGVTQTPRYLIKTRGQQVTLSCSPISGHRSVSWYQQTPGQGLQFLFEYFSETQRNKGNFPGRFSGRQFSNSRSEMNVSTLELGDSALYLCASRVDASSKNIQYFGAGTRLSVL.

V is TRBV10-3 and J is TRBJ1-1, with 9 bases identical to TRBD1. This CDR3 is built from 14 residues. V lost 3 bases to trimming and J lost 8 bases; unmatched junction nucleotides: 7. The germline CDR1 and CDR2 sequences are ENHRY and SYGVKD. This chain's CDR3 is CAISESRTGVEAFF. Here the CDR3 DNA reads TGTGCCATCAGTGAATCCCGGACAGGGGTCGAAGCTTTCTTT.

This rearrangement joins TRBV4-2 to TRBJ1-1, with D hard to call. The CDR3 extends over 14 amino acids. The V end lost 3 bases, the J end lost 4 bases, and 12 bases lay between the germline ends. The germline gives CDR1 LGHNA, CDR2 YNFKEQ. CDR3 residues: CASSQAGVSTEAFF. Here the CDR3 DNA reads TGTGCCAGCAGCCAGGCCGGGGTATCCACTGAAGCTTTCTTT.

The chain couples TRBV9 to TRBJ2-6; TRBD1 aligns across 9 bases. CDR3 length: 18 residues. Per germline, CDR1 SGDLS and CDR2 YYNGEE. J was trimmed by 3 bases and V by 0 bases; bases with no gene match: 7. CDR3 sequence (DNA): TGTGCCAGCAGCGTAGGGGACAGGGCCAACTATGGGGCCAACGTCCTGACTTTC. Its translation is CASSVGDRANYGANVLTF.

J is TRBJ2-7 and V is TRBV2; D gene ambiguous. The CDR3 loop spans 11 amino acids. The V and J ends lost 6 bases and 1 base respectively, with 4 bases between them. Germline CDR1 reads SNHLY; CDR2 reads FYNNEI. The DNA for the CDR3 is TGTGCCAGCAGGGCTTCCTACGAGCAGTACTTC. It is translated as CASRASYEQYF.